A single T cell receptor beta chain is shown here with its context. No antigen is known for it. These data originate in a study of T cell responses to AZD1222 COVID-19 vaccine. Findings and limits, study-wide: Of spike-specific TCRs, nearly half reportedly target regions left unmutated in variants. At baseline, just a handful of AZD1222 recipients tested seropositive. Researchers report vaccine-associated CD4 TCRs spanning spike, with dominance at 160-218 and 743-854.

V was pared by 7 bases and J by 8 bases, with 17 bases between. Germline V gives CDR1 LGHDT, CDR2 YNNKEL (reference sequence). The CDR3 contains 13 residues. Produced via immunoSEQ multiplex PCR; TCRdb's table is partial and in-frame only. Among more than 150,000 clones, 94% were seen once, and the ten largest hold around 1.5%. The source was peripheral blood, collected 28 days after the second AZD1222 dose. The rearrangement links TRBV3-1 (or the pseudogene TRBV3-2) to TRBJ1-1; TRBD1 might be the D (6 bases). This receptor was taken from an adult who received the AZD1222 COVID-19 vaccine. CDR3 nucleotides: TGTGCCAGCACCTTTGTGGGGGCGAGAGAAGCTTTCTTT. This sequence encodes CASTFVGAREAFF.